The clone carrying this T cell receptor beta chain has just a few counts. The data were taken from a study of blood T cell repertoires in COVID-19. Across the study: Sources were T cells, B-cell-depleted T cells, or PBMCs; the material itself was cDNA or gDNA.

Clones were read by immunoSEQ multiplex PCR, and TCRdb kept only the in-frame ones, dropping some. The sample contains some 320,000 clones, just under 90% of which appear only once. Residents of around 24 US areas, aged roughly 18 to 89 years, made up the participants. Exposed enrollees encountered a COVID-19 case at some point within 2 weeks before study entry. The CDR3 has 15 residues. Germline CDR1 is SGHAT and CDR2 is FQNNGV. V lost 4 bases to trimming and J lost 2 bases; unmatched junction nucleotides: 4. The V call is TRBV11-2, the J call TRBJ2-7; 11 bases line up with TRBD2. The sample consisted of PBMCs or T cells enriched from blood (not recorded which). The clonotype comes from a woman aged 50 to 60 who had been exposed to COVID-19. The CDR3 DNA follows: TGTGCCAGCAGCTACTTTAGCGGGGGGGCCTACGAGCAGTACTTC. This translates into CASSYFSGGAYEQYF.